Shown below are 25 T cell receptor beta chains from a single sample sequenced in a study of CXCR4 blockade with PD-1 therapy in pancreatic cancer. Only in-frame clones appear in the TCRdb table, and some are missing; sequencing was by immunoSEQ multiplex PCR. The sample consists of approximately 2,400 clones, around 44% of them appearing once. Sequencing was performed on tumor tissue. The receptors here all came from a human donor with pancreatic ductal adenocarcinoma.

This chain links TRBV9 with TRBJ2-2; D is unclear. Germline V CDR1 and CDR2: SGDLS, YYNGEE. V gave up 5 bases and J gave up 2 bases, with 13 bases separating them. The CDR3 is 15 amino acids. The CDR3 is CASSEEAANTGELFF. In DNA, the CDR3 is TGTGCCAGCAGTGAAGAGGCGGCTAACACCGGGGAGCTGTTTTTT.

This clone was seen only a few times. This chain uses TRBV18 with TRBJ2-2; D is unclear. The germline V gene has CDR1 KGHSH and CDR2 LQKENI. Trimming took off 6 bases at V and 4 bases at J, with 9 bases between the two ends. This CDR3 spans 13 amino acids. CDR3 protein: CASSGRGTGELFF. The CDR3 DNA sequence: TGTGCCAGCTCCGGACGTGGCACCGGGGAGCTGTTTTTT.

This clone was detected only a few times. J is TRBJ1-1 and V is TRBV29-1; D might be TRBD1 (5 bases). Trimming took 4 bases from V and 8 from J, leaving 17 bases between them. Germline V gives CDR1 SQVTM, CDR2 ANQGSEA. The CDR3 covers 13 residues. The CDR3 DNA reads TGCAGCGTTGCGGCACCGGGGGATCGGGAAGCTTTCTTT. This gives the protein CSVAAPGDREAFF. The complete variable domain, with remaining parts taken from reference TRBV29-1 and TRBJ1-1, reads SAVISQKPSRDICQRGTSLTIQCQVDSQVTMMFWYRQQPGQSLTLIATANQGSEATYESGFVIDKFPISRPNLTFSTLTVSNMSPEDSSIYLCSVAAPGDREAFFGQGTRLTVV.

Only a few counts were recorded for this clone. The chain has TRBV5-1 and TRBJ2-1; 11 bases are shared with TRBD2. The junction had 4 bases not matched to a gene; V was cut back by 3 bases and J by 5 bases. CDR3 length: 15 amino acids. Per germline, CDR1 SGHRS and CDR2 YFSETQ. The CDR3 region is CASSWGTSGDNEQFF. The CDR3 bases are TGCGCCAGCAGCTGGGGGACTAGCGGAGACAATGAGCAGTTCTTC.

This clone qualifies as medium-sized (0.01 to 0.1%). Here the CDR3 DNA reads TGTGCCAGCAGCGGGATACAGGGGCCCACAGATACGCAGTATTTT. Its translation: CASSGIQGPTDTQYF. The rearrangement joins TRBV7-7 to TRBJ2-3; TRBD1 agrees at 7 bases. Germline CDR1 SSHAT, CDR2 FNYEAQ (reference sequence). Unmatched junction bases numbered 7, after V lost 5 bases and J lost 2 bases. The CDR3 spans 15 residues.

The rearrangement uses TRBV28 and TRBJ2-1; D possibly corresponds to TRBD1 (5 bases). The CDR3 length is 15 residues. From germline, CDR1 is MDHEN and CDR2 SYDVKM. V was clipped by 4 bases and J by 5 bases, with 15 bases between them. CDR3 nucleotides: TGTGCCAGCAGTTCGACTGGACATTCCAACAATGAGCAGTTCTTC. It codes for CASSSTGHSNNEQFF.

CDR3 nucleotides: TGTGCCAGTAGTTCGGGACAGGGAGACTACACCTTC. Its translation: CASSSGQGDYTF. The genes are TRBV19 and TRBJ1-2; 9 bases fit TRBD1. V lost 5 bases, J lost 10 bases, and 5 bases stayed unmatched. CDR3 size: 12 residues. Germline V CDR1 and CDR2: LNHDA, SQIVND (reference sequence).

The J gene is TRBJ2-3, the V gene TRBV30; D tentatively fits TRBD1 or TRBD2 (5 bases each). Germline values: CDR1 GTSNPN, CDR2 SVGIG (reference sequence). Between the trimmed V and J ends, which lost 2 bases and 3 bases, there was a span of 12 bases. The CDR3 length is 14 residues. CDR3 nucleotide sequence: TGTGCCTGGAGTCCTGGGACGATGACAGATACGCAGTATTTT. Translated, it gives CAWSPGTMTDTQYF.

This rearrangement joins TRBV1 to TRBJ2-1; the table's D gene call, TRBD2, was not cross checked with the DNA. TRBV1 is noted as a pseudogene. The CDR3 is made up of 16 amino acids. This CDR3 is CASSQLVAGAYNEQFF. The CDR3 nucleotides read TGCGCCAGCAGCCAGTTGGTAGCGGGAGCCTACAATGAGCAGTTCTTC.

This clone was seen only a few times. The chain carries TRBV7-5 and TRBJ2-1; the table assigns TRBD2, which was not confirmed against the DNA. TRBV7-5 is described as a pseudogene. The CDR3 extends over 15 amino acids. Written as DNA, the CDR3 is TGTGCCAGCAGCAGACTAGCGGGGGCGGATGATGAGCAGTTCTTC. This translates into CASSRLAGADDEQFF.

The V call is TRBV18, the J call TRBJ2-2; possible D gene TRBD1, 7 bases. Germline V gene lookup returns CDR1 KGHSH and CDR2 LQKENI. V gave up 3 bases and J gave up 5 bases, with 13 bases separating them. The CDR3 has 15 residues. CDR3 protein: CASSPIQGRTGELFF. CDR3 DNA: TGTGCCAGCTCACCCATACAGGGGAGGACCGGGGAGCTGTTTTTT.

This clone was observed a few times. The V call is TRBV4-1, the J call TRBJ2-5, with TRBD1 matching over 8 bases. V was pared by 1 base and J by 8 bases, with 6 bases of the junction left unmatched. Germline V lookup: CDR1 MGHRA, CDR2 YSYEKL. The CDR3 sequence is 14 residues long. This chain's CDR3 is CASSQGTGWETQYF. The CDR3 DNA is TGCGCCAGCAGCCAAGGGACAGGGTGGGAAACCCAGTACTTC.

The J gene is TRBJ2-5, the V gene TRBV19, with D perhaps TRBD1 (6 bases). V was cut by 9 bases and J by 1 base, with 18 bases left in between. This CDR3 region has 15 residues. The germline gives CDR1 LNHDA, CDR2 SQIVND (reference sequence). CDR3 DNA sequence: TGTGCCAGCTCAACACCGGGACACTTCCAAGAGACCCAGTACTTC. Its protein product is CASSTPGHFQETQYF.

The gene calls are TRBV5-1 and TRBJ2-4; 8 nucleotides agree with TRBD1. CDR1 SGHRS and CDR2 YFSETQ come from the germline V gene. V shed 1 base, J shed 8 bases, and the junction held 5 bases outside the gene matches. The CDR3 covers 14 residues. This CDR3 is CASSLLDREDIQYF. CDR3 DNA: TGCGCCAGCAGCTTGTTGGACAGGGAGGACATTCAGTACTTC.

In its sample, this clone is medium-sized (0.01 to 0.1%). This chain links TRBV11-3 with TRBJ1-4; 10 positions agree with TRBD1. V trimming: 1 base; J trimming: 6 bases; junction bases outside the gene matches: 11. Germline V gene data show CDR1 as SGHNT and CDR2 as YENEEA. The length of the CDR3 is 18 residues. For the CDR3, the DNA is TGTGCCAGCAGCTTAGGCTCAACCGGGACAGGGGTCGATGAAAAACTGTTTTTT. As protein: CASSLGSTGTGVDEKLFF.

The rearrangement uses TRBV11-3 and TRBJ2-5; D is possibly TRBD1 (6 bases). V lost 6 bases to trimming and J lost 3 bases, with 14 bases between them. Germline V gene data show CDR1 as SGHNT and CDR2 as YENEEA. The CDR3 has 14 residues. Here the CDR3 reads CASSIGQTEETQYF. The CDR3 coding sequence is TGTGCCAGCAGTATCGGACAGACTGAAGAGACCCAGTACTTC. Supplemented by reference TRBV11-3 and TRBJ2-5, the full variable domain reads EAGVVQSPRYKIIEKKQPVAFWCNPISGHNTLYWYLQNLGQGPELLIRYENEEAVDDSQLPKDRFSAERLKGVDSTLKIQPAELGDSAVYLCASSIGQTEETQYFGPGTRLLVL.

The V call is TRBV6-8, the J call TRBJ1-1; unclear D gene. The CDR3 sequence is 13 residues long. Looked up from germline, CDR1 is MNHGY and CDR2 is SAAAGT. V lost 4 bases and J 4 bases, leaving 10 bases between the germline ends. The CDR3 sequence is CASSFDLSTEAFF. The CDR3 DNA is TGTGCCAGCAGTTTCGATTTATCCACTGAAGCTTTCTTT.

In its sample, this clone ranks as medium-sized (0.01 to 0.1%). In DNA, the CDR3 is TGTGCCAGCAGCACAAGGGCGGGAGGAACCAACTATGGCTACACCTTC. Protein: CASSTRAGGTNYGYTF. The genes are TRBV11-3 and TRBJ1-2; D not resolved. Germline-derived CDR1 and CDR2 are SGHNT and YENEEA. The length of the CDR3 is 16 residues. Trimming left V 5 bases short and J 2 bases short, with 18 bases between. The full variable domain, its missing parts supplied by reference TRBV11-3 and TRBJ1-2, is EAGVVQSPRYKIIEKKQPVAFWCNPISGHNTLYWYLQNLGQGPELLIRYENEEAVDDSQLPKDRFSAERLKGVDSTLKIQPAELGDSAVYLCASSTRAGGTNYGYTFGSGTRLTVV.

This clone ranks as medium-sized. The chain is built from TRBV6-8 and TRBJ2-3; the D is unclear. This CDR3 region has 14 residues. Trimming left V 0 bases short and J 6 bases short, with 10 bases between. The germline V gene has CDR1 MNHGY and CDR2 SAAAGT. CDR3 coding DNA: TGTGCCAGCAGTTACTCACCCCTACAGGATACGCAGTATTTT. The encoded protein is CASSYSPLQDTQYF.

The chain recombines TRBV6-8 with TRBJ2-2; D perhaps matches TRBD2 (5 bases). Germline loops: CDR1 MNHGY, CDR2 SAAAGT. This CDR3 has 14 residues. Trimming cost V 5 bases and J 2 bases, with 9 bases left between them. CDR3 DNA: TGTGCCAGCAGTGTGGAGGAAAACACCGGGGAGCTGTTTTTT. Amino acid sequence: CASSVEENTGELFF.

The chain has TRBV9 and TRBJ2-3; 11 bases are shared with TRBD2. The germline V gene encodes CDR1 SGDLS and CDR2 YYNGEE. The CDR3 is 15 amino acids. Trimming cost V 5 bases and J 2 bases; bases outside gene matches: 4. The CDR3 DNA sequence: TGTGCCAGCAGTAGACTAGCGGGAAACACAGATACGCAGTATTTT. Amino acid sequence: CASSRLAGNTDTQYF.

This clone was seen a handful of times. The chain is built from TRBV4-1 and TRBJ2-5; 12 bases are a match to TRBD2. Germline V gene sequence: CDR1 MGHRA, CDR2 YSYEKL. Trimming took 1 base from V and 2 from J; bases not matched to a gene: 5. This CDR3 contains 17 residues. CDR3 sequence reads: CASSQVRTSGTQETQYF. In DNA form, the CDR3 reads TGCGCCAGCAGCCAAGTCCGGACTAGCGGGACACAAGAGACCCAGTACTTC.

This clone has only one observation. V usage is TRBV19 and J usage is TRBJ1-3; D possibly corresponds to TRBD1 (5 bases). V was shortened by 5 bases and J by 1 base, with 12 bases between the two germline ends. Looked up from germline, CDR1 is LNHDA and CDR2 is SQIVND (reference sequence). This CDR3 comprises 15 residues. As DNA, the CDR3 is TGTGCCAGTAGTGCGACGGGGCCTTCTGGAAACACCATATATTTT. Its protein is CASSATGPSGNTIYF.

This clone was counted a few times. The chain recombines TRBV11-1 with TRBJ1-3, with a weak D call TRBD1 (6 bases). With 5 bases removed from V and 0 bases from J, the gap between germline ends came to 14 bases. This CDR3 has 16 amino acids. The V gene's germline CDR1 is SGHAT and CDR2 FQDESV (reference sequence). The CDR3 protein is CASSRLGTNSGNTIYF. As DNA, the CDR3 is TGTGCCAGCAGCCGTTTAGGGACAAACTCTGGAAACACCATATATTTT.

The chain couples TRBV18 to TRBJ1-1, with D tentatively TRBD1 (5 bases). Germline V lookup: CDR1 KGHSH, CDR2 LQKENI. This CDR3 is built from 13 residues. The V gene lost 4 bases and the J gene lost 2 bases, with 8 bases spanning the gap. DNA of the CDR3: TGTGCCAGCTCACAACAGGTTAACACTGAAGCTTTCTTT. Translation gives CASSQQVNTEAFF.